A single sample is the source of the 27 T cell receptor beta chains below, sequenced in a study of cytomegalovirus exposure and HLA in healthy donors. The PCR employed 60 Vbeta primers together with 13 Jbeta primers. The table came from immunoSEQ multiplex PCR; TCRdb's copy has only in-frame clones and leaves some out. Altogether about 160,000 clones are present, 75% to 90% being singletons, with the ten largest covering approximately 2%. Source material: PBMCs. The receptors were sampled from a woman under 30 in good health and CMV-seronegative.

The rearrangement joins TRBV29-1 to TRBJ2-2; D is undetermined. This CDR3 is 18 amino acids long. In germline, CDR1 is SQVTM, CDR2 ANQGSEA. CDR3 protein: CRPLPTPAEQCHTGELFF. DNA of the CDR3: TGCAGACCACTCCCAACCCCCGCGGAACAATGCCACACCGGGGAGCTGTTTTTT.

This chain connects TRBV19 to TRBJ1-1; TRBD1 aligns across 7 bases. CDR3 size: 14 residues. The ends lost 1 base at V and 4 bases at J; junction bases unmatched: 3. The germline gives CDR1 LNHDA, CDR2 SQIVND (reference sequence). The CDR3 region is CASSIGQGFTEAFF. The DNA for the CDR3 is TGTGCCAGTAGTATAGGACAGGGATTCACTGAAGCTTTCTTT.

V and J are TRBV4-1 and TRBJ2-7, with 8 bases fitting TRBD2. The CDR3 has 15 residues. V gave up 3 bases and J gave up 3 bases; unmatched junction bases: 7. The germline CDR1 and CDR2 sequences are MGHRA and YSYEKL. As DNA, the CDR3 is TGCGCCAGCAGCCAGTGGAATAGCGGGGACTACGAGCAGTACTTC. Its protein is CASSQWNSGDYEQYF.

This clone was found once. This rearrangement joins TRBV10-2 to TRBJ2-4; 15 bases agree with TRBD2. CDR1 and CDR2 from the germline V gene are WSHSY and SAAADI. There are 14 residues in the CDR3. Germline trimming cut 8 bases from V and 7 bases from J; bases unmatched to any gene: 3. CDR3 nucleotide sequence: TGCGCCAGCGGACTAGCGGGAGGGAAGAACATTCAGTACTTC. Its translation is CASGLAGGKNIQYF.

J is TRBJ1-2 and V is TRBV10-3; D gene unclear. V lost 0 bases and J lost 2, with 13 bases in between. The CDR3 is 16 amino acids. Looked up from germline, CDR1 is ENHRY and CDR2 is SYGVKD. CDR3 sequence reads: CAISESMAGVNYGYTF. The CDR3 DNA reads TGTGCCATCAGTGAGTCCATGGCAGGTGTAAACTATGGCTACACCTTC.

The rearrangement uses TRBV5-1 and TRBJ2-7, with D perhaps matching TRBD1 (8 bases). The V gene lost 4 bases and the J gene lost 9 bases, with 20 bases spanning the gap. CDR1 is SGHRS and CDR2 is YFSETQ in the germline V gene. The CDR3 totals 14 residues. The CDR3 DNA follows: TGCGCCAGCAGCCTGAATCGGAACAGGGGGGGGCAGTACTTC. It encodes CASSLNRNRGGQYF.

The V and J genes are TRBV30 and TRBJ2-2; 8 bases agree with TRBD1. Germline V gene sequence: CDR1 GTSNPN, CDR2 SVGIG (reference sequence). With V trimmed by 4 bases and J by 9 bases, 7 bases remained unmatched. CDR3 size: 13 residues. DNA of the CDR3: TGTGCCTGGAAAATGGCAGGGGGCCGGGAGCTGTTTTTT. Translating it yields CAWKMAGGRELFF.

The chain employs TRBV5-1 and TRBJ2-3; 11 nucleotides agree with TRBD2. V gave up 0 bases and J gave up 6 bases; unmatched junction bases: 6. This CDR3 region has 16 residues. Germline CDR1 is SGHRS and CDR2 is YFSETQ. CDR3 DNA sequence: TGCGCCAGCAGCTTGGGACTAGCGGGGATTGTCGATACGCAGTATTTT. Translation gives CASSLGLAGIVDTQYF.

This chain links TRBV19 with TRBJ2-6; D is perhaps TRBD1 (5 bases). Trimming took off 7 bases at V and 2 bases at J, with 12 bases between the two ends. CDR1 and CDR2 from the germline V gene are LNHDA and SQIVND (reference sequence). The CDR3 totals 15 residues. CDR3 residues: CASKESRAGANVLTF. As DNA, the CDR3 is TGTGCCAGTAAGGAGAGCAGGGCTGGGGCCAACGTCCTGACTTTC.

This clone came up once. The chain joins TRBV5-4 to TRBJ1-1, with D possibly matching TRBD1 (5 bases). This CDR3 comprises 13 residues. Germline lookup yields CDR1 SGHNT and CDR2 YYREEE (reference sequence). V was pared by 5 bases and J by 3 bases, with 11 bases between. In DNA, the CDR3 is TGTGCCAGCAGTCCCACGGGGGACACTGAAGCTTTCTTT. It yields the protein CASSPTGDTEAFF.

The chain carries TRBV9 and TRBJ2-3; D may be TRBD2 (6 bases). The CDR3 has 19 amino acids. Trimming took off 0 bases at V and 3 bases at J, with 23 bases between the two ends. Germline lookup yields CDR1 SGDLS and CDR2 YYNGEE. The CDR3 nucleotides are TGTGCCAGCAGCGTAGGGTGGGGGAGTGGACTAAGTTCAACAGATACGCAGTATTTT. This gives the protein CASSVGWGSGLSSTDTQYF.

The chain couples TRBV5-1 to TRBJ2-7, with 9 bases that match TRBD2. Unmatched junction bases numbered 2, after V lost 4 bases and J lost 3 bases. The CDR3 contains 13 residues. The V gene's germline CDR1 is SGHRS and CDR2 YFSETQ. CDR3 protein: CASSLAGNYEQYF. The CDR3 DNA follows: TGCGCCAGCAGCCTAGCGGGGAACTACGAGCAGTACTTC.

This chain links TRBV5-1 with TRBJ1-4; weak D call: TRBD1 (6 bases). Germline-derived CDR1 and CDR2 are SGHRS and YFSETQ. This CDR3 has 15 residues. The germline V and J ends were trimmed by 5 bases and 6 bases, with 17 bases remaining between them. The CDR3 spells CASRSWGGLDEKLFF. The CDR3 nucleotides are TGCGCCAGCAGATCCTGGGGGGGGCTAGATGAAAAACTGTTTTTT.

CDR3 DNA: TGTGCCAGCTCACCCGGGGGGAAGGAGAATCAGCCCCAGCATTTT. This gives the protein CASSPGGKENQPQHF. The chain uses TRBV18 and TRBJ1-5; TRBD1 is a possible D gene (5 bases). CDR3 size: 15 residues. Trimming shortened V by 3 bases and J by 4 bases, and 13 bases separated the two germline ends. The V gene's germline CDR1 is KGHSH and CDR2 LQKENI. Looking up the rest from reference TRBV18 and TRBJ1-5 gives the full variable domain: NAGVMQNPRHLVRRRGQEARLRCSPMKGHSHVYWYRQLPEEGLKFMVYLQKENIIDESGMPKERFSAEFPKEGPSILRIQQVVRGDSAAYFCASSPGGKENQPQHFGDGTRLSIL.

The V gene is TRBV5-1, the J gene TRBJ2-7; 7 nucleotides match TRBD1. Germline CDR1 is SGHRS and CDR2 is YFSETQ. The CDR3 sequence is 15 residues long. V was clipped by 0 bases and J by 0 bases; unmatched bases: 3. The CDR3 coding sequence is TGCGCCAGCAGCTTGGGACAGGGTCTCTCCTACGAGCAGTACTTC. Its protein is CASSLGQGLSYEQYF.

The chain recombines TRBV7-9 with TRBJ1-1; no definite D call. The CDR3 length is 14 residues. Trimming took 3 bases from V and 5 from J, leaving 13 bases between them. Germline CDR1 is SEHNR and CDR2 is FQNEAQ (reference sequence). The CDR3, as DNA: TGTGCCAGCAGCTTCATGGAGAGGGATACTGAAGCTTTCTTT. Translation gives CASSFMERDTEAFF.

The chain is built from TRBV29-1 and TRBJ2-7; D gene ambiguous. Germline assignment: CDR1 SQVTM and CDR2 ANQGSEA. The CDR3 is 11 residues long. V gave up 6 bases and J gave up 3 bases, with 9 bases separating them. CDR3 DNA sequence: TGCAGCGTAAAACTAAACTACGAGCAGTACTTC. Encoded protein: CSVKLNYEQYF.

The chain uses TRBV25-1 and TRBJ1-2, with D possibly matching TRBD1 (5 bases). V lost 4 bases to trimming and J lost 6 bases, with 15 bases between them. This CDR3 region has 14 residues. Germline V gene sequence: CDR1 MGHDK, CDR2 SYGVNS. The CDR3 loop is CASSGSLGGDGYTF. The CDR3 DNA is TGTGCCAGCAGTGGATCCCTGGGGGGGGATGGCTACACCTTC.

In DNA, the CDR3 is TGCGCCAGCAGCCCGATAACTTTGCATGGTGAGCGGGAGGGTCCTGATGAGCAGTTCTTC. As protein: CASSPITLHGEREGPDEQFF. V is TRBV5-1 and J is TRBJ2-1, with 10 positions matching TRBD2. The CDR3 runs to 20 residues. V lost 4 bases to trimming and J lost 8 bases; unmatched junction nucleotides: 24. Germline V gene sequence: CDR1 SGHRS, CDR2 YFSETQ.

This chain joins TRBV7-9 and TRBJ2-5; D remains unclear. Trimming took off 7 bases at V and 8 bases at J, with 5 bases between the two ends. CDR3 length: 9 amino acids. Germline CDR1 reads SEHNR; CDR2 reads FQNEAQ (reference sequence). The CDR3 loop reads CASTLTQYF. The CDR3 DNA follows: TGTGCCAGCACCCTAACCCAGTACTTC.

The chain joins TRBV30 to TRBJ2-3; D is undetermined. Germline lookup yields CDR1 GTSNPN and CDR2 SVGIG (reference sequence). The CDR3 is 11 amino acids. V lost 2 bases and J lost 6, with 6 bases in between. The CDR3 reads CAWSSSDTQYF. The DNA of the CDR3 is TGTGCCTGGAGTTCCTCGGATACGCAGTATTTT.

The sample holds a few counts of this clone. This chain links TRBV25-1 with TRBJ2-7; D is perhaps TRBD1 (5 bases). The CDR3 sequence is 16 residues long. CDR1 is MGHDK, CDR2 SYGVNS, per germline. V dropped 7 bases and J dropped 3 bases, with 22 bases sitting between them. The CDR3 spells CASTSTSGSRLYEQYF. The DNA of the CDR3 is TGTGCCAGCACTTCCACCTCAGGGTCCCGCCTCTACGAGCAGTACTTC.

This clone was counted between two and nine times. This chain links TRBV6-5 with TRBJ1-1; 8 bases agree with TRBD1. CDR1 and CDR2 (germline): MNHEY, SVGAGI. This CDR3 is 13 amino acids long. V lost 4 bases, J lost 8 bases, and 6 bases stayed unmatched. CDR3 in DNA: TGTGCCAGCAGTTGGGTAACAGGGGGAGAAGCTTTCTTT. Translated, it gives CASSWVTGGEAFF.

This clone appeared once. The J gene is TRBJ2-7, the V gene TRBV6-6; maybe TRBD1 (6 bases). In germline, CDR1 is MNHNY, CDR2 SVGAGI (reference sequence). The CDR3 runs to 13 residues. With 7 bases removed from V and 3 bases from J, the gap between germline ends came to 13 bases. The CDR3 DNA sequence: TGTGCCAGCAAAACCGGGACACTCTACGAGCAGTACTTC. Protein sequence: CASKTGTLYEQYF.

The chain links TRBV27 to TRBJ1-1, with D uncertain. CDR3 length: 14 amino acids. With 3 bases removed from V and 1 base from J, the gap between germline ends came to 9 bases. CDR1 is MNHEY, CDR2 SMNVEV, per germline (reference sequence). CDR3 protein: CASSLLQPNTEAFF. The CDR3 bases are TGTGCCAGCAGTTTGTTACAACCGAACACTGAAGCTTTCTTT.

The genes are TRBV29-1 and TRBJ1-1; D is unclear. Trimming left V 2 bases short and J 2 bases short, with 9 bases between. The germline V gene encodes CDR1 SQVTM and CDR2 ANQGSEA. The CDR3 covers 13 residues. CDR3 bases: TGCAGCGTTGAACGCGCGGGTAACACTGAAGCTTTCTTT. This gives the protein CSVERAGNTEAFF.

The chain recombines TRBV4-1 with TRBJ2-5; D remains ambiguous. This CDR3 spans 14 amino acids. CDR1 MGHRA and CDR2 YSYEKL come from the germline V gene. Trimming pared 1 base from V and 2 bases from J, leaving 8 bases between. The CDR3 region has the DNA TGCGCCAGCAGCCAAGGGGCGTCTCAAGAGACCCAGTACTTC. Its translation is CASSQGASQETQYF.